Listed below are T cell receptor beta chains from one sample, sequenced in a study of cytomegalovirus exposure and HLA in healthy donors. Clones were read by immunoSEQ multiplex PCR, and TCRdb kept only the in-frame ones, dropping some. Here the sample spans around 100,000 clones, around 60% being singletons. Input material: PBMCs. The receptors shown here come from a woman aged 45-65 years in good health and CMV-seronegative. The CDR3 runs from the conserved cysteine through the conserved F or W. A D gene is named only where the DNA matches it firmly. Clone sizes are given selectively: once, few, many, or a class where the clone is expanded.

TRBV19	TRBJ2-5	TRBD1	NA	TGTGCCAGTAGTATTCGTCCCAAACAGGGGATGAGCCAAGAGACCCAGTACTTC	CASSIRPKQGMSQETQYF
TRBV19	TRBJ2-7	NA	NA	TGTGCCAGTAGTATACCAGGGGTTAAGGACGAGCAGTACTTC	CASSIPGVKDEQYF
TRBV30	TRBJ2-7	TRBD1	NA	TGTGCCTGGAGGTACGGACAGGCTGACGAGCAGTACTTC	CAWRYGQADEQYF
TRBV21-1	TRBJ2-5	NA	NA	TGTGCCAGCAGCCAAAAGACCCAGTACTTC	CASSQKTQYF
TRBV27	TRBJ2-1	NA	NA	TGTGCCAGCATGAGGGATCCCTACAATGAGCAGTTCTTC	CASMRDPYNEQFF
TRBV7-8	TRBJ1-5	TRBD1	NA	TGTGCCAGCAGCGTTTCCGGGACAGGGAATAATCAGCCCCAGCATTTT	CASSVSGTGNNQPQHF
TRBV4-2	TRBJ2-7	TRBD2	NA	TGTGCCAGCAGCCAAGTTGCGGGAGCCGAGCAGTACTTC	CASSQVAGAEQYF
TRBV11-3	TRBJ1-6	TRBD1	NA	TGTGCCGGAGGACAGGAGTATAATTCACCCCTCCACTTT	CAGGQEYNSPLHF
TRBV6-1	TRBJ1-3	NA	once	TGTGCCAGCAGTGAATCGTCCCCCGGACTGATCCACTCTGGAAACACCATATATTTT	CASSESSPGLIHSGNTIYF
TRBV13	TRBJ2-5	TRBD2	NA	TGTGCCAGCAGCTTAGGGGGACTAGCGGGGGCAGTGGAGACCCAGTACTTC	CASSLGGLAGAVETQYF
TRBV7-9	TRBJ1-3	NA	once	TGTTCCAGCAGCAAGCCACAGGGTATGAGGGGAAACACCATATATTTT	CSSSKPQGMRGNTIYF
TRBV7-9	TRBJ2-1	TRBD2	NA	TGTGCCAGCAGCCGACTAGCGGGGGGAAACAATGAGCAGTTCTTC	CASSRLAGGNNEQFF
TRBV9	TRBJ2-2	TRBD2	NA	TGTGCCAGCAGCGTAGTCCCTATAGCGGGAGTGGGCACCGGGGAGCTGTTTTTT	CASSVVPIAGVGTGELFF
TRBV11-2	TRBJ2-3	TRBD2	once	TGTGCCAGCAGCTTAGATCATTTTAGCGGGGGAACAGATACGCAGTATTTT	CASSLDHFSGGTDTQYF
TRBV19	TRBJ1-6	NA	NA	TGTGCCAGTAGTATACCGGAGACAGAGAATTCACCCCTCCACTTT	CASSIPETENSPLHF
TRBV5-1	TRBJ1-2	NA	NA	TGCGCCAGCAGCTTGGTAAACTATGGCTACACCTTC	CASSLVNYGYTF
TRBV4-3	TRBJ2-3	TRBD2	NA	TGCGCCAGCAGCCAAGATAACGCGGGAGCTACGCAGTATTTT	CASSQDNAGATQYF
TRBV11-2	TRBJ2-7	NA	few	TGTGCCAGCAGCGCAACAGGGTACGAGCAGTACTTC	CASSATGYEQYF
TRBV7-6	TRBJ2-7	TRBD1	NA	TGTGCCAGCACCTCCTCTGAGACAGGGCGCGAGCAGTACTTC	CASTSSETGREQYF
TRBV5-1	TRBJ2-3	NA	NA	TGCGCCAGCGGACTTTTCGGATTAACTAGCTCTAGCACAGATACGCAGTATTTT	CASGLFGLTSSSTDTQYF
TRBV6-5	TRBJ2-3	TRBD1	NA	TGTGCCAGCAGTTACTTAACAGGGGAAACCACAGATACGCAGTATTTT	CASSYLTGETTDTQYF
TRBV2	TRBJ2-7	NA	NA	TGTGCCAGCAGTGGCCGAGGACAGGGAGGGTCCTACGAGCAGTACTTC	CASSGRGQGGSYEQYF
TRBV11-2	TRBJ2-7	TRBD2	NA	TGTGCCAGCAGCCGGACTAGCGGGTTCTACGAGCAGTACTTC	CASSRTSGFYEQYF
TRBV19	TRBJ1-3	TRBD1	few	TGTGCCACCCGACAGGGGACCGCCGGGTGGGGAAACACCATATATTTT	CATRQGTAGWGNTIYF
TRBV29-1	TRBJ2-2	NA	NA	TGCAGCACCTCATCAGGGACCGGGGAGCTGTTTTTT	CSTSSGTGELFF
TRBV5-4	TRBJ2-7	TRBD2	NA	TGTGCCAGCAGCGAAGGACTAGCGGGAGGGCCCCACGAGCAGTACTTC	CASSEGLAGGPHEQYF
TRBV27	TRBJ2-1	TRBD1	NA	TGTGCCAGCAGTTGGGACAGGGGTATCACCTACAATGAGCAGTTCTTC	CASSWDRGITYNEQFF
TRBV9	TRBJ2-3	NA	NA	TGTGCCAGCAGCGTAGTTGGTAGCGGGCAGTATTTT	CASSVVGSGQYF
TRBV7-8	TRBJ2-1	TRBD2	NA	TGTGCCAGCAGCTTACGGGAGGCGACCTACAATGAGCAGTTCTTC	CASSLREATYNEQFF
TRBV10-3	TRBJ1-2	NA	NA	TGTGCCATCAGTCCCGGACAGTCGCTAGGCTACACCTTC	CAISPGQSLGYTF
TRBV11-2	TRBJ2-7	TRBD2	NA	TGTGCCAGCAGCATACAGATAGTAGCGGGAGTGATTGAGCAGTACTTC	CASSIQIVAGVIEQYF
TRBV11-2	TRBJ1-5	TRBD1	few	TGTGCCAGCAGCTTGACAGGGGATAATCAGCCCCAGCATTTT	CASSLTGDNQPQHF
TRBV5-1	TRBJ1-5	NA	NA	TGCGCCAGCAGCCCTGGGACAAGCAATCAGCCCCAGCATTTT	CASSPGTSNQPQHF
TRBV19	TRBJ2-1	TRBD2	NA	TGTGCCAGTAGACCTCTAGCGGGCCCCTACAATGAGCAGTTCTTC	CASRPLAGPYNEQFF
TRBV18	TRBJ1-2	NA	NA	TGTGCCAGCTCACCACGCGTGTCAGGTGATGGCTACACCTTC	CASSPRVSGDGYTF
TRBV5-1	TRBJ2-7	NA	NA	TGCGCCAGCAAGGAGGGATTACGCTACGAGCAGTACTTC	CASKEGLRYEQYF
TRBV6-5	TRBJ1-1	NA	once	TGTGCCAGCAGCCGCGGACAGATGAACACTGAAGCTTTCTTT	CASSRGQMNTEAFF
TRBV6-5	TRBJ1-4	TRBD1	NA	TGTGCCAGCAGTACCACCGGGACAGGGGATGAAAAACTGTTTTTT	CASSTTGTGDEKLFF
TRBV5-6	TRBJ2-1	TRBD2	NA	TGTGCCAGCAGCGGCGGGACTAACAATGAGCAGTTCTTC	CASSGGTNNEQFF
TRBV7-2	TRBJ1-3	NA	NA	TGTGCCAGCAGCTTAGATTACCAACTCTCTGGAAACACCATATATTTT	CASSLDYQLSGNTIYF
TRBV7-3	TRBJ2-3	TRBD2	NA	TGTGCCAGCAGCTTAAAAGGGACTAGCGGGAGCGATACGCAGTATTTT	CASSLKGTSGSDTQYF
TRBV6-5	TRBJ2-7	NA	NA	TGTGCCAGCAGCCGTAGCGGAAACTACGAGCAGTACTTC	CASSRSGNYEQYF
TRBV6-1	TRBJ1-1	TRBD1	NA	TGTGCCAGCGAGTCCTACAGGGGGAACACTGAAGCTTTCTTT	CASESYRGNTEAFF
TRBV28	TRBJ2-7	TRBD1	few	TGTGCCAGCAGCAGACAGGGGATGAGAAACGAGCAGTACTTC	CASSRQGMRNEQYF
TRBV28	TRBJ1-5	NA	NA	TGTGCCAGCAGTTTACTACGGCAGCCCCAGCATTTT	CASSLLRQPQHF
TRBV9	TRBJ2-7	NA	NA	TGTGCCAGCACTGAGGAGCTCTACGAGCAGTACTTC	CASTEELYEQYF
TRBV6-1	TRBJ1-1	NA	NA	TGTGCCAGCAGTGAAGCGCCTTCCAGTGAAGCTTTCTTT	CASSEAPSSEAFF
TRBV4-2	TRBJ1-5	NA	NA	TGTGCCAGCAGCCAATCCGGAGGGAACAATCAGCCCCAGCATTTT	CASSQSGGNNQPQHF
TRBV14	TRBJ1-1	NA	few	TGTGCCAGCAGCGAAGACAGAACAAATGAAGCTTTCTTT	CASSEDRTNEAFF